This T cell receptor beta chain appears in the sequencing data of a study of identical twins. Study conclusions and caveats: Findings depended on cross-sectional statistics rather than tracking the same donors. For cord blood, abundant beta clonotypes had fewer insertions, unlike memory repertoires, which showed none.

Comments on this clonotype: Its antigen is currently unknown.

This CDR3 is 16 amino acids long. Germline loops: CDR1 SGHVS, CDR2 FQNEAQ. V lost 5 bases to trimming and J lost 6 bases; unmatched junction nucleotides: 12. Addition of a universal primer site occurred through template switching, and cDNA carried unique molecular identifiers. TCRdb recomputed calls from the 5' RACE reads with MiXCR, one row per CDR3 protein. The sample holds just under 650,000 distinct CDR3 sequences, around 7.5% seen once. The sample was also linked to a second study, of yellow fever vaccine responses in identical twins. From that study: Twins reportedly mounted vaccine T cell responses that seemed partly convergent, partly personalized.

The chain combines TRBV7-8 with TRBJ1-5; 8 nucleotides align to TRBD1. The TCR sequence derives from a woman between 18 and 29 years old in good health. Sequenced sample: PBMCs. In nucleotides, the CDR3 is TGTGCCAGCAGCCTACGCCGGGACAGGCCATTTCAGCCCCAGCATTTT. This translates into CASSLRRDRPFQPQHF.